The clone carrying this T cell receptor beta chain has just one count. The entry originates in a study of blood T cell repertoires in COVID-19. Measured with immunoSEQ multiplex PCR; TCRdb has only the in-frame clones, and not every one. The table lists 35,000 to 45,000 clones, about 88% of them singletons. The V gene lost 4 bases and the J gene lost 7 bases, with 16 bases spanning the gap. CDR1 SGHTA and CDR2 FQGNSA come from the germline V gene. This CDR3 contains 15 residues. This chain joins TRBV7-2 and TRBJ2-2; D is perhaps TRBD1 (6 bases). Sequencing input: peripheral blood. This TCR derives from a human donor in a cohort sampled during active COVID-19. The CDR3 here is CASSSWGRHGGELFF. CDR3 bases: TGTGCCAGCAGCTCTTGGGGGCGCCATGGCGGGGAGCTGTTTTTT.